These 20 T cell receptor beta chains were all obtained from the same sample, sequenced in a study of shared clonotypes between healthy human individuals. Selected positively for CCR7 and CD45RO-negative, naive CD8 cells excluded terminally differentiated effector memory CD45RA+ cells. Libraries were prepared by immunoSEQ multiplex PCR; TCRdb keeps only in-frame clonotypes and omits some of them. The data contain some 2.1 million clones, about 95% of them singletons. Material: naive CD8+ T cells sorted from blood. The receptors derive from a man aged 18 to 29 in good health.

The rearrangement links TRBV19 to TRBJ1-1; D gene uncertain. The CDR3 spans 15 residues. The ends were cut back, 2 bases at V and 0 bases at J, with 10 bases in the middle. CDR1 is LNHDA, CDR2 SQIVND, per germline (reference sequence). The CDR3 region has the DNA TGTGCCAGTAGTATATGGCTTGGGGTGAACACTGAAGCTTTCTTT. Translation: CASSIWLGVNTEAFF.

The CDR3 region is CASSRTGTDSYGYTF. The CDR3 DNA is TGTGCCAGCAGTAGGACCGGGACAGACAGTTATGGCTACACCTTC. The chain employs TRBV25-1 and TRBJ1-2; 7 bases match TRBD1. Germline loops: CDR1 MGHDK, CDR2 SYGVNS. V lost 5 bases, J lost 5 bases, and 11 bases stayed unmatched. This CDR3 spans 15 amino acids.

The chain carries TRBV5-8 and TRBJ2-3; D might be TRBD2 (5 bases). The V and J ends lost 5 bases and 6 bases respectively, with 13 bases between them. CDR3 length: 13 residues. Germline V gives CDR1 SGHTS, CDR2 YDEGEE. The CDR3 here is CASSFDGEDTQYF. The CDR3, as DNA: TGTGCCAGCAGTTTTGACGGGGAGGATACGCAGTATTTT. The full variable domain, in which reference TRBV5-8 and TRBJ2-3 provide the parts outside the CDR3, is EAGVTQSPTHLIKTRGQQATLRCSPISGHTSVYWYQQALGLGLQFLLWYDEGEERNRGNFPPRFSGRQFPNYSSELNVNALELEDSALYLCASSFDGEDTQYFGPGTRLTVL.

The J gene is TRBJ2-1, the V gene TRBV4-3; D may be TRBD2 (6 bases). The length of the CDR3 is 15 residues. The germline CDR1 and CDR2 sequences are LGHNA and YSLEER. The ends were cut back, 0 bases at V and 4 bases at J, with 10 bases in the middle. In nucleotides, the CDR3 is TGCGCCAGCAGCCAAGACGGGGGAGGATACAATGAGCAGTTCTTC. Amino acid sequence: CASSQDGGGYNEQFF.

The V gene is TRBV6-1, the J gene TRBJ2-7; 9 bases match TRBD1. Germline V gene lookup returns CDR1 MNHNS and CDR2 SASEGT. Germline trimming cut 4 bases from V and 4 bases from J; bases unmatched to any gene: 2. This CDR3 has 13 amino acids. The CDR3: CASSGDRDYEQYF. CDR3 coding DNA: TGTGCCAGCAGTGGGGACAGGGATTACGAGCAGTACTTC.

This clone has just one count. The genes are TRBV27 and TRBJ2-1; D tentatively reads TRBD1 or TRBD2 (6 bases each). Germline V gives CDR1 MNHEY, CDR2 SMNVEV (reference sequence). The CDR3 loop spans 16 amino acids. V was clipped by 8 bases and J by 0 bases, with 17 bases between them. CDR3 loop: CASVQGGPSSYNEQFF. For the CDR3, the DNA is TGTGCCAGCGTTCAAGGGGGGCCAAGCTCCTACAATGAGCAGTTCTTC.

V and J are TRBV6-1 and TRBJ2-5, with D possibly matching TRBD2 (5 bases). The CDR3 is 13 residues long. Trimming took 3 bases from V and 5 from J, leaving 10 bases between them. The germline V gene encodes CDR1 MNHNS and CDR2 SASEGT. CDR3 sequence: CASSEGGGETQYF. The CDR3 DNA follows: TGTGCCAGCAGTGAGGGCGGAGGTGAGACCCAGTACTTC.

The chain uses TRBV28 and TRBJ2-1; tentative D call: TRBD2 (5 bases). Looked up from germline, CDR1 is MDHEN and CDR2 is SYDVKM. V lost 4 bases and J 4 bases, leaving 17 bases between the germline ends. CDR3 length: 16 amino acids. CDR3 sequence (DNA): TGTGCCAGCAGTTCCTTAGCCACTGGACTTTACAATGAGCAGTTCTTC. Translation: CASSSLATGLYNEQFF.

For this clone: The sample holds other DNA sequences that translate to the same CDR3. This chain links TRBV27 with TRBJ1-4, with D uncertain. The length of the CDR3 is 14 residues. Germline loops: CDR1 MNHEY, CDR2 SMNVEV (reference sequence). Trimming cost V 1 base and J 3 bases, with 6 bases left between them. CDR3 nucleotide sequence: TGTGCCAGCAGTTTATGGGGTGCTAATGAAAAACTGTTTTTT. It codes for CASSLWGANEKLFF.

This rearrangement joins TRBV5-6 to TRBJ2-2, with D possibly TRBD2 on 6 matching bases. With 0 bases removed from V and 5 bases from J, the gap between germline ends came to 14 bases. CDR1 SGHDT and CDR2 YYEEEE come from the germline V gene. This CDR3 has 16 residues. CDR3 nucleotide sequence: TGTGCCAGCAGCTTGGCTCGGGACCGGGGGACCGGGGAGCTGTTTTTT. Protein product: CASSLARDRGTGELFF. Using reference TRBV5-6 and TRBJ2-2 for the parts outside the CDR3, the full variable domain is DAGVTQSPTHLIKTRGQQVTLRCSPKSGHDTVSWYQQALGQGPQFIFQYYEEEERQRGNFPDRFSGHQFPNYSSELNVNALLLGDSALYLCASSLARDRGTGELFFGEGSRLTVL.

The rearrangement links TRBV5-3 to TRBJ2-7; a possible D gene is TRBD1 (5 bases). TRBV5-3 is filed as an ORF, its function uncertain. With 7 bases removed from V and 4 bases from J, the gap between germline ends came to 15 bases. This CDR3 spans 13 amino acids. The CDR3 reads CARGIIQEYEQYF. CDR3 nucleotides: TGTGCCAGAGGGATTATACAGGAGTACGAGCAGTACTTC.

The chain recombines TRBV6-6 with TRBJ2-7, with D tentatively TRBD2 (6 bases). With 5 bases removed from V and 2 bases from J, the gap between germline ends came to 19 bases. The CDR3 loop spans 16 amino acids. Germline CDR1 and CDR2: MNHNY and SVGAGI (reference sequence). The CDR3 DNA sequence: TGTGCCAGCAGTCCCTTGAGCGGAGGGAACACCTACGAGCAGTACTTC. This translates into CASSPLSGGNTYEQYF.

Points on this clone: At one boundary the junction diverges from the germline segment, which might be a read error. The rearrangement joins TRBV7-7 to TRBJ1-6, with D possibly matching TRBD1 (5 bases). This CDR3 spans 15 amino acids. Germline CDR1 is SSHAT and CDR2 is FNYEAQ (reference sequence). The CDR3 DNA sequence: TGTGCTAGCAGCTTAGAACTGGGGCTGGGGTCACCCCTCCACTTT. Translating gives CASSLELGLGSPLHF.

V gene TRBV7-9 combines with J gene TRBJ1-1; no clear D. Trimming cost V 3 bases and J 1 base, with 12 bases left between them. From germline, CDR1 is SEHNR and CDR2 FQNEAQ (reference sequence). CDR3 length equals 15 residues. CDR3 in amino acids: CASSFAGPSNTEAFF. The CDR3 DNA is TGTGCCAGCAGCTTCGCCGGACCATCGAACACTGAAGCTTTCTTT.

The CDR3 DNA follows: TGTGCCAGCAGCATGGGAGATTCTGGGGCCAACGTCCTGACTTTC. This translates into CASSMGDSGANVLTF. The V and J genes are TRBV7-9 and TRBJ2-6; tentatively, D is TRBD2 (5 bases). The V gene lost 5 bases and the J gene lost 1 base, with 9 bases spanning the gap. Germline CDR1 is SEHNR and CDR2 is FQNEAQ (reference sequence). The CDR3 sequence is 15 residues long.

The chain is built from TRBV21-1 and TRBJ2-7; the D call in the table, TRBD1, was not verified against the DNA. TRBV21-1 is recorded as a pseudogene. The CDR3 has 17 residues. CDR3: CASSKGRQGGGPYEQYF. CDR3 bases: TGTGCCAGCAGCAAAGGCCGACAGGGTGGGGGGCCCTACGAGCAGTACTTC.

CDR3 sequence: CASSHQRWTYNEQFF. The CDR3 nucleotides are TGTGCCAGCAGCCATCAGCGTTGGACCTACAATGAGCAGTTCTTC. V usage is TRBV11-1 and J usage is TRBJ2-1; D remains ambiguous. The germline gives CDR1 SGHAT, CDR2 FQDESV (reference sequence). The germline V and J ends were trimmed by 5 bases and 2 bases, with 13 bases remaining between them. The CDR3 consists of 15 residues. The entire variable domain, with the rest obtained from reference TRBV11-1 and TRBJ2-1, is as follows: EAEVAQSPRYKITEKSQAVAFWCDPISGHATLYWYRQILGQGPELLVQFQDESVVDDSQLPKDRFSAERLKGVDSTLKIQPAELGDSAMYLCASSHQRWTYNEQFFGPGTRLTVL.

CDR3 in amino acids: CASSIQESYEQYF. For the CDR3, the DNA is TGTGCCAGCAGCATACAGGAATCCTACGAGCAGTACTTC. The rearrangement joins TRBV7-9 to TRBJ2-7; D might be TRBD1 (5 bases). This CDR3 region has 13 residues. Trimming left V 5 bases short and J 1 base short, with 9 bases between. Germline lookup yields CDR1 SEHNR and CDR2 FQNEAQ (reference sequence). Combining the CDR3 with reference TRBV7-9 and TRBJ2-7 gives the whole variable domain DTGVSQNPRHKITKRGQNVTFRCDPISEHNRLYWYRQTLGQGPEFLTYFQNEAQLEKSRLLSDRFSAERPKGSFSTLEIQRTEQGDSAMYLCASSIQESYEQYFGPGTRLTVT.

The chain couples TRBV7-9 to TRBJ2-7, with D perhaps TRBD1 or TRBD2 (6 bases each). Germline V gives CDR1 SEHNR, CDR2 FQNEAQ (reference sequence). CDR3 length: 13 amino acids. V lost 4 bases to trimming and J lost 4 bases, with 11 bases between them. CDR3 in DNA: TGTGCCAGCAGCTCCATAGGGGGGTACGAGCAGTACTTC. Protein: CASSSIGGYEQYF.

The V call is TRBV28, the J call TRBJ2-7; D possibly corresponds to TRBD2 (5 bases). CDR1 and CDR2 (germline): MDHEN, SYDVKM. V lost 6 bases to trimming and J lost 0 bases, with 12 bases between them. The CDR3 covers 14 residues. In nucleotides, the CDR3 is TGTGCCAGCAGCTTCGGGGAGAGCTCCTACGAGCAGTACTTC. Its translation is CASSFGESSYEQYF.